This T cell receptor (beta chain) is drawn from a study of a mutant IDH1 vaccine in newly diagnosed glioma. Time point of the sample: baseline, week 1 (first vaccination visit). Treatment of the sample: pre-vaccination baseline after standard-of-care therapy. Profiling relied on immunoSEQ multiplex PCR, and the TCRdb table lists in-frame clones only, not all of them. The sample includes tens of thousands of clones, approximately 80% seen only once; the top ten take about 20%. The CDR3 contains 15 residues. With 2 bases removed from V and 6 bases from J, the gap between germline ends came to 13 bases. The germline gives CDR1 SEHNR, CDR2 FQNEAQ (reference sequence).

This chain joins TRBV7-9 and TRBJ2-2, with D perhaps matching TRBD2 (5 bases). The source was PBMCs, collected from a glioma patient treated with radiotherapy, temozolomide or both. This receptor was taken from a man younger than 40 with glioma. The CDR3 sequence: CASSLSGYRAGELFF. CDR3 bases: TGTGCCAGCAGCTTAAGCGGCTATAGGGCCGGGGAGCTGTTTTTT.